The rows below give T cell receptor beta chains drawn from one sample of a study of CD8 T cells in Susac syndrome. TCRdb used MiXCR to reprocess the immunoSEQ multiplex PCR reads, holding one entry per CDR3 protein. The sample shows around 130,000 distinct CDR3 sequences, just over 95% of them seen only once. Sequenced: CD4+ T cells from PBMCs. The receptors originated from a human donor with Susac syndrome. CDR3s include the opening cysteine and the closing phenylalanine or tryptophan.

J,V,CDR3
TRBJ2-7,TRBV6-2/TRBV6-3,CASSPQGAGTYEQYF
TRBJ1-1,TRBV18,CASSPLRTENTEAFF
TRBJ2-1,TRBV4-1,CASSQADLAGLSYNEQFF
TRBJ2-1,TRBV20-1,CSAKTSFYNEQFF
TRBJ2-3,TRBV2,CASRGTSGNTDTQYF
TRBJ2-7,TRBV6-6,CASSGDNSYEQYF
TRBJ2-1,TRBV18,CASSPPSVNEQFF
TRBJ2-1,TRBV20-1,CSATGLVGLATNNEQFF
TRBJ2-1,TRBV19,CASRRPGGHNNEQFF
TRBJ2-1,TRBV14,CASSQVTGSSYNEQFF
TRBJ2-6,TRBV27,CASSLSAGANVLTF
TRBJ2-2,TRBV30,CAWRLAGSGELFF
TRBJ2-5,TRBV15,CATSRDRLAGVETQYF
TRBJ2-7,TRBV7-9,CASSLVTGSYEQYF
TRBJ2-1,TRBV6-2/TRBV6-3,CASSYSILELNEQFF
TRBJ2-3,TRBV30,CAWSTRTGSTDTQYF
TRBJ2-1,TRBV19,CASSIRHRGEQFF
TRBJ2-1,TRBV11-1,CASSLTGLADNEQFF
TRBJ1-1,TRBV6-2/TRBV6-3,CASRRNPNRDTEAFF
TRBJ2-7,TRBV28,CASSDTGYEQYF
TRBJ2-4,TRBV7-9,CASSDSSFGDIQYF
TRBJ1-3,TRBV7-6,CASSFGLSGNTIYF
TRBJ2-7,TRBV15,CATRSVTYF
TRBJ2-1,TRBV4-3,CASSQGVVFGEQFF
TRBJ1-3,TRBV12-3/TRBV12-4,CASSKRTGNTIYF
TRBJ2-7,TRBV12-3/TRBV12-4,CASSFTLAGGLQYF
TRBJ2-7,TRBV5-1,CASSWTAQGYEQYF
TRBJ1-5,TRBV20-1,CSGTGGGNQPQHF
TRBJ1-1,TRBV5-6,CASSRNTGEAFF
TRBJ2-5,TRBV15,CATSSKMTSGSFWETQYF
TRBJ1-2,TRBV9,CASSVADEPYGYTF
TRBJ2-2,TRBV27,CASSLLAGGPSTGELFF
TRBJ2-6,TRBV19,CASSIWTGPGANVLTF
TRBJ1-2,TRBV3-1,CASSTTTNYGYTF
TRBJ2-7,TRBV30,CAWSATGIDEQYF
TRBJ2-5,TRBV5-1,CASSIAGGHETQYF
TRBJ1-5,TRBV20-1,CSAGKGISNQPQHF